Shown below are 29 T cell receptor beta chains from a single sample sequenced in a study of control samples from healthy donors and cancer patients. Method: immunoSEQ multiplex PCR; TCRdb's copy keeps in-frame clones and lacks some. The profile shows 48,000 or so clones, over 85% of them singletons. What was sequenced was PBMCs. Receptors were obtained from a woman aged 50 to 60 with head and neck cancer.

V usage is TRBV11-2 and J usage is TRBJ1-5; 7 bases are a match to TRBD1. CDR1 is SGHAT, CDR2 FQNNGV, per germline. This CDR3 spans 14 amino acids. Trimming at V came to 3 bases and at J to 4 bases, leaving 3 bases not matched to a gene. The CDR3 sequence: CASSLDRINQPQHF. The CDR3 nucleotides are TGTGCCAGCAGCTTGGACAGGATAAATCAGCCCCAGCATTTT.

The DNA for the CDR3 is TGTGCCAGCAGTGAGGTGACAGGGGGTCAGGGGACCCAGTACTTC. Residues: CASSEVTGGQGTQYF. V usage is TRBV2 and J usage is TRBJ2-5; the match to TRBD1 covers 9 bases. Germline V gene data show CDR1 as SNHLY and CDR2 as FYNNEI. V was clipped by 3 bases and J by 7 bases; unmatched bases: 9. The CDR3 loop spans 15 amino acids.

J is TRBJ2-3 and V is TRBV7-2, with TRBD1 matching 7 bases. CDR3 length equals 16 residues. Germline CDR1 and CDR2: SGHTA and FQGNSA. V was clipped by 4 bases and J by 4 bases; unmatched bases: 11. The CDR3 bases are TGTGCCAGCAGCTCTAGGTTCGTAGGGGGCGCAGATACGCAGTATTTT. Translating gives CASSSRFVGGADTQYF.

The J gene is TRBJ2-5, the V gene TRBV28; possible D gene TRBD1, 6 bases. This CDR3 spans 17 amino acids. The germline CDR1 and CDR2 sequences are MDHEN and SYDVKM. Trimming shortened V by 6 bases and J by 4 bases, and 24 bases separated the two germline ends. The CDR3 protein is CASSIGPPTGHPETQYF. The CDR3, as DNA: TGTGCCAGCAGCATTGGCCCGCCGACAGGCCATCCAGAGACCCAGTACTTC.

The chain couples TRBV6-4 to TRBJ1-6; D is undetermined. The germline V and J ends were trimmed by 0 bases and 7 bases, with 4 bases remaining between them. The CDR3 runs 13 residues. Germline V gene lookup returns CDR1 MRHNA and CDR2 SNTAGT. CDR3 sequence (DNA): TGTGCCAGCAGTGACTCGACAAATTCACCCCTCCACTTT. It translates to CASSDSTNSPLHF.

The chain recombines TRBV28 with TRBJ1-5; 10 nucleotides align to TRBD1. The CDR3 extends over 15 amino acids. V dropped 2 bases and J dropped 6; count of bases not matched to a gene: 4. Looked up from germline, CDR1 is MDHEN and CDR2 is SYDVKM. The CDR3 is CASSLGTGVGQPQHF. In DNA form, the CDR3 reads TGTGCCAGCAGTTTAGGGACAGGGGTTGGTCAGCCCCAGCATTTT.

This clone has a single count. This sequence joins TRBV4-3 and TRBJ2-4, with D uncertain. The germline V gene encodes CDR1 LGHNA and CDR2 YSLEER. V was pared by 0 bases and J by 0 bases, with 9 bases between. The CDR3 has 16 amino acids. DNA of the CDR3: TGCGCCAGCAGCCAAGATCCTCCGGGAGCCAAAAACATTCAGTACTTC. It specifies CASSQDPPGAKNIQYF.

V and J are TRBV7-2 and TRBJ1-5; D is unclear. The CDR3 is made up of 15 amino acids. Germline V gene sequence: CDR1 SGHTA, CDR2 FQGNSA. Trimming removed 3 bases at V and 1 base at J, with 10 bases between. CDR3 loop: CASSFVGLSNQPQHF. The CDR3 DNA sequence: TGTGCCAGCAGCTTCGTAGGGTTAAGCAATCAGCCCCAGCATTTT.

This clone has only a few counts. The chain has TRBV19 and TRBJ1-2; 9 bases are a match to TRBD1. CDR3 size: 13 residues. Germline V gene data show CDR1 as LNHDA and CDR2 as SQIVND (reference sequence). V lost 8 bases to trimming and J lost 4 bases; unmatched junction nucleotides: 5. CDR3 in DNA: TGTGCCAGTGTGGGACAGGGAGTCTATGGCTACACCTTC. It translates to CASVGQGVYGYTF.

This chain links TRBV6-1 with TRBJ1-3; a weak D match, TRBD1 (6 bases). Looked up from germline, CDR1 is MNHNS and CDR2 is SASEGT. This CDR3 has 15 residues. V lost 3 bases to trimming and J lost 4 bases, with 13 bases between them. This CDR3 reads CASSDPRGYGNTIYF. Here the CDR3 DNA reads TGTGCCAGCAGTGACCCGAGGGGGTACGGAAACACCATATATTTT.

In the case of this clone: Other DNA sequences in this specimen translate into the identical CDR3. The chain couples TRBV18 to TRBJ2-2; D gene unclear. The CDR3 contains 14 residues. V gave up 0 bases and J gave up 5 bases, with 7 bases separating them. Germline CDR1 and CDR2: KGHSH and LQKENI. The CDR3 DNA reads as TGTGCCAGCTCACCACCGACGCCAACCGGGGAGCTGTTTTTT. Residues: CASSPPTPTGELFF.

The V call is TRBV10-3, the J call TRBJ2-1, with 9 nucleotides matching TRBD1. This CDR3 is built from 16 residues. Germline-derived CDR1 and CDR2 are ENHRY and SYGVKD. With 6 bases clipped from V and 1 base from J, the junction kept 7 bases outside the gene matches. DNA of the CDR3: TGTGCCATCAGGGGGACAGGGAGGGATTCCTACAATGAGCAGTTCTTC. As protein: CAIRGTGRDSYNEQFF.

The chain is built from TRBV6-5 and TRBJ2-7; D is perhaps TRBD1 (6 bases). From germline, CDR1 is MNHEY and CDR2 SVGAGI. The germline V and J ends were trimmed by 5 bases and 2 bases, with 13 bases remaining between them. The length of the CDR3 is 14 residues. CDR3 DNA: TGTGCCAGCAGTCGCGACAGGACCACCTACGAGCAGTACTTC. Encoded protein: CASSRDRTTYEQYF.

The CDR3 DNA is TGTGCCAGCAGCCAAGATGAAAGGGCTAGGTATGGCTACACCTTC. The encoded protein is CASSQDERARYGYTF. This rearrangement joins TRBV3-1 (or the pseudogene TRBV3-2) to TRBJ1-2, with no clear D. The CDR3 has 15 amino acids. Between the trimmed V and J ends, which lost 0 bases and 5 bases, there was a span of 13 bases. Per the germline V gene, CDR1 is LGHDT and CDR2 is YNNKEL (reference sequence).

The chain recombines TRBV6-1 with TRBJ2-5; TRBD2 matches at 9 bases. The germline V gene has CDR1 MNHNS and CDR2 SASEGT. V was clipped by 2 bases and J by 4 bases; unmatched bases: 5. The CDR3 is made up of 15 amino acids. The CDR3 sequence: CASSERRGGVETQYF. The CDR3 bases are TGTGCCAGCAGTGAAAGGCGGGGGGGCGTAGAGACCCAGTACTTC.

The chain combines TRBV5-5 with TRBJ2-2, with 7 positions matching TRBD1. V lost 4 bases to trimming and J lost 0 bases; unmatched junction nucleotides: 3. The CDR3 runs 15 residues. Per the germline V gene, CDR1 is SGHKS and CDR2 is YYEKEE (reference sequence). This CDR3 reads CASSPTGANTGELFF. The DNA for the CDR3 is TGTGCCAGCAGCCCCACAGGGGCGAACACCGGGGAGCTGTTTTTT.

The chain has TRBV21-1 and TRBJ1-2; the tabulated D call, TRBD1, remains unverified against the DNA. TRBV21-1 is assigned pseudogene status. This CDR3 region has 14 residues. The CDR3 nucleotides are TGTGCCAGCAGCAAAGAGGGGACAGGGGGCGGCTACACCTTC. It encodes CASSKEGTGGGYTF.

The genes are TRBV15 and TRBJ2-5; TRBD2 agrees at 15 bases. The trim removed 3 bases at V and 4 bases at J, leaving 6 bases unmatched. Germline V gene lookup returns CDR1 LNHNV and CDR2 YYDKDF (reference sequence). The CDR3 extends over 17 amino acids. The DNA of the CDR3 is TGTGCCACCAGCAGCCCTAGGACTAGCGGGGGGGCAGAGACCCAGTACTTC. Translated, it gives CATSSPRTSGGAETQYF. The full variable domain, its missing parts supplied by reference TRBV15 and TRBJ2-5, is DAMVIQNPRYQVTQFGKPVTLSCSQTLNHNVMYWYQQKSSQAPKLLFHYYDKDFNNEADTPDNFQSRRPNTSFCFLDIRSPGLGDTAMYLCATSSPRTSGGAETQYFGPGTRLLVL.

The chain employs TRBV6-5 and TRBJ2-7; 10 positions match TRBD1. V gave up 7 bases and J gave up 3 bases; unmatched junction bases: 3. The CDR3 has 13 amino acids. Germline CDR1 reads MNHEY; CDR2 reads SVGAGI. The CDR3 DNA reads TGTGCCAGCAAACGGACAGGGGGCTACGAGCAGTACTTC. Amino acid sequence: CASKRTGGYEQYF.

This sequence joins TRBV5-1 and TRBJ2-3; D is unresolved. Germline V gene sequence: CDR1 SGHRS, CDR2 YFSETQ. The V gene lost 2 bases and the J gene lost 4 bases, with 17 bases spanning the gap. This CDR3 spans 16 amino acids. The CDR3 region is CASSLQALPQADTQYF. CDR3 nucleotide sequence: TGCGCCAGCAGCTTACAAGCGCTCCCGCAGGCAGATACGCAGTATTTT. Looking up the rest from reference TRBV5-1 and TRBJ2-3 gives the full variable domain: KAGVTQTPRYLIKTRGQQVTLSCSPISGHRSVSWYQQTPGQGLQFLFEYFSETQRNKGNFPGRFSGRQFSNSRSEMNVSTLELGDSALYLCASSLQALPQADTQYFGPGTRLTVL.

The chain has TRBV7-2 and TRBJ1-2; D uncertain. Trimming left V 5 bases short and J 4 bases short, with 11 bases between. CDR1 SGHTA and CDR2 FQGNSA come from the germline V gene. The CDR3 spans 13 residues. The CDR3: CASSTGRIYGYTF. The DNA of the CDR3 is TGTGCCAGCAGCACCGGACGGATCTATGGCTACACCTTC.

This clone was seen once. The chain is built from TRBV4-1 and TRBJ2-3, with TRBD2 as a possible D gene (6 bases). This CDR3 contains 16 residues. V was cut by 0 bases and J by 0 bases, with 10 bases left in between. Germline V gene data show CDR1 as MGHRA and CDR2 as YSYEKL. CDR3 nucleotide sequence: TGCGCCAGCAGCCAAGATCGGGGGACTAGCACAGATACGCAGTATTTT. This sequence encodes CASSQDRGTSTDTQYF.

The chain couples TRBV18 to TRBJ2-5; no clear D gene. Germline V gene data show CDR1 as KGHSH and CDR2 as LQKENI. V shed 2 bases and J shed 4 bases, with 17 bases lying between them. The CDR3 runs to 16 residues. CDR3 protein: CASSPTRTVFRETQYF. The CDR3 DNA follows: TGTGCCAGCTCACCAACAAGGACGGTGTTTAGAGAGACCCAGTACTTC.

The chain recombines TRBV30 with TRBJ2-1, with TRBD1 matching 7 bases. The germline V gene encodes CDR1 GTSNPN and CDR2 SVGIG (reference sequence). J was trimmed by 4 bases and V by 3 bases; bases with no gene match: 6. The CDR3 covers 14 residues. The CDR3 bases are TGTGCCTGGAGGGGGGACAGAATATACAATGAGCAGTTCTTC. Amino acid sequence: CAWRGDRIYNEQFF.

This clone was detected only once. V usage is TRBV7-2 and J usage is TRBJ2-5, with D perhaps matching TRBD1 or TRBD2 (5 bases each). Germline lookup yields CDR1 SGHTA and CDR2 FQGNSA. This CDR3 comprises 13 residues. Trimming shortened V by 1 base and J by 4 bases, and 7 bases separated the two germline ends. CDR3 bases: TGTGCCAGCAGCTTAGAGAGGGGAGAGACCCAGTACTTC. Protein: CASSLERGETQYF.

V gene TRBV24-1 combines with J gene TRBJ2-5; D is ambiguous. V lost 2 bases and J lost 4, with 10 bases in between. This CDR3 has 14 residues. CDR1 and CDR2 (germline): KGHDR, SFDVKD. CDR3 loop: CATSDSDGRETQYF. The CDR3 bases are TGTGCCACCAGTGATTCGGATGGACGAGAGACCCAGTACTTC.

The genes are TRBV28 and TRBJ1-2; D is unclear. V lost 6 bases and J lost 8, with 16 bases in between. CDR3 length: 13 residues. The germline gives CDR1 MDHEN, CDR2 SYDVKM. This chain's CDR3 is CASRGGAGEGYTF. CDR3 bases: TGTGCCAGCAGGGGCGGTGCGGGTGAAGGCTACACCTTC.

The chain links TRBV5-1 to TRBJ2-7, with TRBD2 as a possible D gene (5 bases). Trimming took 5 bases from V and 5 from J, leaving 23 bases between them. Germline V gene data show CDR1 as SGHRS and CDR2 as YFSETQ. The CDR3 consists of 16 residues. The CDR3 sequence is CASRTGQAGRSNEQYF. The CDR3 DNA sequence: TGCGCCAGCAGAACTGGGCAGGCGGGTCGGTCAAACGAGCAGTACTTC. The variable domain in full, with the rest retrieved from reference TRBV5-1 and TRBJ2-7, is KAGVTQTPRYLIKTRGQQVTLSCSPISGHRSVSWYQQTPGQGLQFLFEYFSETQRNKGNFPGRFSGRQFSNSRSEMNVSTLELGDSALYLCASRTGQAGRSNEQYFGPGTRLTVT.

This chain connects TRBV9 to TRBJ1-1; D remains unclear. CDR1 is SGDLS, CDR2 YYNGEE, per germline. The ends were cut back, 0 bases at V and 1 base at J, with 7 bases in the middle. CDR3 length: 14 amino acids. The CDR3 nucleotides are TGTGCCAGCAGCGTAGGGGGAAGGAACACTGAAGCTTTCTTT. Protein sequence: CASSVGGRNTEAFF.